The clone carrying this T cell receptor (beta chain) was seen once. This record belongs to a study of blood T cell repertoires in COVID-19. Measured with immunoSEQ multiplex PCR; TCRdb has only the in-frame clones, and not every one. The table lists 310,000 or so clones, approximately 85% of them singletons. This CDR3 has 14 amino acids. The V gene's germline CDR1 is LGHDT and CDR2 YNNKEL (reference sequence). Trimming took off 2 bases at V and 6 bases at J, with 11 bases between the two ends. The V gene is TRBV3-1 (or the pseudogene TRBV3-2), the J gene TRBJ1-5; perhaps TRBD1 as D (6 bases). The sequencing sample was made of peripheral blood. This receptor was identified in a woman between 50 and 59 years old with acute or convalescent COVID-19. CDR3 region: CASSQKQGTQPQHF. Written as DNA, the CDR3 is TGTGCCAGCAGCCAAAAACAGGGTACTCAGCCCCAGCATTTT.